This is a list of T cell receptor beta chains from one sample in a study of cytomegalovirus exposure and HLA in healthy donors. Method: immunoSEQ multiplex PCR; TCRdb's copy keeps in-frame clones and lacks some. The table shows 100,000 to 150,000 clones, with over 60% occurring only once. Sequencing was done on a sample of PBMCs. Source of these receptors: a human donor in good health. CDR3s include the opening cysteine and the closing phenylalanine or tryptophan. D genes are given only for firm matches. Size is omitted from some rows. Given values are once, few, many or a class for expanded clones.

cdr3_aa cdr3_nt clone_size cdr3_length j_call v_call d_call
CASSLDRLEAFF TGTGCCAGCAGTCTTGACAGGCTGGAAGCTTTCTTT once 12 TRBJ1-1 TRBV28 .
CASSDMGLTSYEQYF TGTGCCAGTAGTGATATGGGCCTGACCTCCTACGAGCAGTACTTC . 15 TRBJ2-7 TRBV19 .
CASSEWSDSYGYTF TGTGCCAGCAGTGAATGGTCGGACAGCTATGGCTACACCTTC few 14 TRBJ1-2 TRBV13 .
CASSFPLGAQGTQYF TGTGCCAGCAGTTTTCCTCTAGGGGCACAGGGGACCCAGTACTTC . 15 TRBJ2-5 TRBV6-5 .
CASMGGQGRLAPQHF TGTGCCAGCATGGGCGGACAGGGACGCCTAGCGCCCCAGCATTTT . 15 TRBJ1-5 TRBV2 TRBD1
CASARRQTTGELFF TGTGCCAGCGCTAGACGGCAGACCACCGGGGAGCTGTTTTTT . 14 TRBJ2-2 TRBV25-1 .
CASSSGTPNTGELFF TGCGCCAGCAGCTCCGGGACTCCGAACACCGGGGAGCTGTTTTTT . 15 TRBJ2-2 TRBV5-1 .
CASSFGGHLNTEAFF TGTGCCAGCAGTTTCGGGGGTCACCTGAACACTGAAGCTTTCTTT . 15 TRBJ1-1 TRBV28 .
CASSEVYREDYGYTF TGTGCCAGCAGTGAAGTCTACAGGGAAGACTATGGCTACACCTTC few 15 TRBJ1-2 TRBV6-1 .
CASSGTGGYNEQFF TGTGCCAGCAGTGGGACAGGGGGTTACAATGAGCAGTTCTTC . 14 TRBJ2-1 TRBV2 TRBD1
CASSPLDRESTEAFF TGTGCCAGCAGCCCCCTGGACAGGGAGAGCACTGAAGCTTTCTTT . 15 TRBJ1-1 TRBV7-7 TRBD1
CASSIVARTNTGELFF TGTGCCAGTAGTATAGTGGCCAGAACGAACACCGGGGAGCTGTTTTTT once 16 TRBJ2-2 TRBV19 .